The source of this T cell receptor (beta chain) is a study of somatic mutations in cytotoxic T cells in rheumatoid arthritis. Whole-study results and caveats: Comparison of CD8+ T-cell clonality between rheumatoid arthritis patients and age-matched healthy controls yielded no significant difference.

The repertoire was sequenced with immunoSEQ multiplex PCR; TCRdb's copy has only in-frame clones and lacks some. The sample carries around 5,900 clones, roughly 80% recorded once. The germline V and J ends were trimmed by 2 bases and 6 bases, with 13 bases remaining between them. In germline, CDR1 is MNHNS, CDR2 SASEGT. The CDR3 totals 14 residues. In regard to this clone: Its antigen is unidentified.

This TCR was recovered from a woman in her 50s with rheumatoid arthritis. The specimen sequenced was CD8+ T cells sorted from blood. J is TRBJ1-1 and V is TRBV6-1, with a weak D call TRBD1 (6 bases). CDR3 protein: CASSERRQVAEAFF. CDR3 in DNA: TGTGCCAGCAGTGAACGAAGACAGGTGGCTGAAGCTTTCTTT.